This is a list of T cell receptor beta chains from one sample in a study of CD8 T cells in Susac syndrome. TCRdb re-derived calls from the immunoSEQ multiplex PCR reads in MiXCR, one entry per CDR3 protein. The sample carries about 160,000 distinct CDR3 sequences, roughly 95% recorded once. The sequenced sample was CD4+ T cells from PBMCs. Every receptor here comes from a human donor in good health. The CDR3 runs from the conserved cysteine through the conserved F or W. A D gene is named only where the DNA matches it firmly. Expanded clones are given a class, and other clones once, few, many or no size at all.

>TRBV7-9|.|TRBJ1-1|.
CASSLAAQYTEAFF
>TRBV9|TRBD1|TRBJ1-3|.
CASSVGGQTSGNTIYF
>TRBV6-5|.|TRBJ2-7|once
CASRASLGEQYF
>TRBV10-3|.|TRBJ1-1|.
CAIGPAGTTGSEAFF
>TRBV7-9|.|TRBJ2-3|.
CASSLLSSGPMGQYF
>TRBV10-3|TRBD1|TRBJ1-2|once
CAISDETGGRLNYGYTF
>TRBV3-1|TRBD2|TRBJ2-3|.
CASSRAGTSAADTQYF
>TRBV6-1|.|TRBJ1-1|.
CASSEAGKNTEAFF
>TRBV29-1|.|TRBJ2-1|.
CSVAPVSTYEQFF
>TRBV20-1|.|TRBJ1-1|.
CSASSGLLNTEAFF
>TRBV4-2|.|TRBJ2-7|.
CASSQARLPTYEQYF
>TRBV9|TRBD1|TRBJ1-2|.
CASSVNPGQQNYGYTF
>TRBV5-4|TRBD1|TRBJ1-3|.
CASSSQGARGNTIYF
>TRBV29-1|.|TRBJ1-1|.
CSVGAAEAFF
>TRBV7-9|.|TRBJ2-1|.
CASSLRGLSYNEQFF
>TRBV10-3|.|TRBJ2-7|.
CAISEGARRSYEQYF
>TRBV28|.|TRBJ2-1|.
CASSLPAGGYNEQFF
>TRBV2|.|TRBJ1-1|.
CASSGRTVNTEAFF
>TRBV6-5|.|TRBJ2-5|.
CASSHGQGLGETQYF
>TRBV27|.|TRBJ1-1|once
CASSFNENTEAFF
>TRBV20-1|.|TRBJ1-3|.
CSALRAGVGNTIYF
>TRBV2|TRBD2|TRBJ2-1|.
CASSGLAGDYNEQFF
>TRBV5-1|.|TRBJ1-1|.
CASSLDGDNRPEAFF
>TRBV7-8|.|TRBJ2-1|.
CASSLVTRASYNEQFF
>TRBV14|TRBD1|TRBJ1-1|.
CASSRTGGLTEAFF
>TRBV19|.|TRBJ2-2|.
CASQHPLGKNTGELFF
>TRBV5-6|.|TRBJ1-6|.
CASSFGVKDSPLHF
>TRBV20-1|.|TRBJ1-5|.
CSAGDGRNQPQHF
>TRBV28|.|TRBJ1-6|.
CASSNNNSPLHF
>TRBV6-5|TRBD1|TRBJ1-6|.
CASKGQWISPLHF
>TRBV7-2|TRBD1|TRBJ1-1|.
CASSPRQGGTEAFF
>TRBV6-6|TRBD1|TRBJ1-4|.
CASSYPGTGDEKLFF
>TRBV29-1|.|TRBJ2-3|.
CSVESIRQSDTQYF
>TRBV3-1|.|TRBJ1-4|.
CASNARNEKLFF
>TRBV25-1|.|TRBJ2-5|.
CASKRAGETQYF
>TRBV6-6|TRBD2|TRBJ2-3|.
CASRHGGAMTDTQYF
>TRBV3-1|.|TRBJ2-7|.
CASSQDTGSYEQYF
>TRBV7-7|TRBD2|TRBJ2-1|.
CASSLAFSGGADEQFF